This T cell receptor beta chain was found in a study of regulatory T cells in long-lasting Graves disease. This CDR3 has 16 residues. Germline V CDR1 and CDR2: SGHRS, YFSETQ. The trim removed 4 bases at V and 2 bases at J, leaving 9 bases unmatched. Described time point: newly diagnosed GD, antithyroid drugs for less than 3 months. The authors made the TCR library using RNA they extracted from PBMCs. Building of the TCR beta libraries involved iRepertoire HTBI primers and Arm-PCR of CDR3 regions. TCRdb re-analysed the multiplex PCR reads in MiXCR, keeping a single row per CDR3 protein. The repertoire includes some 500,000 distinct CDR3 sequences, roughly a sixth of them detected once, and approximately 25% sits in the top ten. Only a few counts were recorded for this clonotype. The same specimen was also included in a second study, on T cells in Graves' hyperthyroidism and ophthalmopathy.

The chain carries TRBV5-1 and TRBJ2-3, with 8 bases fitting TRBD2. This receptor was taken from a woman aged 35-65 years with Graves disease. Sequences were derived from peripheral blood mononuclear cells (PBMCs), sampled at new diagnosis, from a patient treated with antithyroid drugs. The CDR3 loop is CASSPGGATSTDTQYF. The CDR3 coding sequence is TGCGCCAGCAGCCCGGGGGGGGCGACTTCCACAGATACGCAGTATTTT. Filled out from reference TRBV5-1 and TRBJ2-3, the complete variable domain reads KAGVTQTPRYLIKTRGQQVTLSCSPISGHRSVSWYQQTPGQGLQFLFEYFSETQRNKGNFPGRFSGRQFSNSRSEMNVSTLELGDSALYLCASSPGGATSTDTQYFGPGTRLTVL.